The rows below give T cell receptor beta chains drawn from one sample of a study of blood T cell repertoires in COVID-19. Some clones are missing from TCRdb's copy, which holds only in-frame ones; the method was immunoSEQ multiplex PCR. Of some 270,000 clones detected, 75% to 85% appear once; the ten largest clones hold around 9.8%. The sequencing sample was made of PBMCs or T cells enriched from blood (not recorded which). All receptors come from a woman aged 45-65 years with acute COVID-19. CDR3s include the opening cysteine and the closing phenylalanine or tryptophan. Fields, in order: D gene, J gene, clone size, CDR3 length, V gene, CDR3 DNA, CDR3 protein. D genes are given only for firm matches. Clone size, where shown, is once, few, many, or a class for clones that have expanded.

D gene: TRBD1; J gene: TRBJ1-1; clone size: -; CDR3 length: 17; V gene: TRBV5-1; CDR3 DNA: TGCGCCAGCAGTTTACCCGGGACAGGGTTCTTGGGCACTGAAGCTTTCTTT; CDR3 protein: CASSLPGTGFLGTEAFF
D gene: TRBD1; J gene: TRBJ1-1; clone size: -; CDR3 length: 13; V gene: TRBV7-9; CDR3 DNA: TGTGCCAGCAGCGGGACAGCGAACACTGAAGCTTTCTTT; CDR3 protein: CASSGTANTEAFF
D gene: TRBD2; J gene: TRBJ2-1; clone size: -; CDR3 length: 16; V gene: TRBV30; CDR3 DNA: TGTGCCTGGAGTGTTCCCGGCGGGAGATCTTACAATGAGCAGTTCTTC; CDR3 protein: CAWSVPGGRSYNEQFF
D gene: -; J gene: TRBJ2-5; clone size: -; CDR3 length: 13; V gene: TRBV12-3/TRBV12-4; CDR3 DNA: TGTGCCAGCAGTTTAGGCGGGCAAGAGACCCAGTACTTC; CDR3 protein: CASSLGGQETQYF
D gene: -; J gene: TRBJ2-5; clone size: -; CDR3 length: 12; V gene: TRBV19; CDR3 DNA: TGTGCCAGTAGTCCACCCGGAGAGACCCAGTACTTC; CDR3 protein: CASSPPGETQYF
D gene: -; J gene: TRBJ1-4; clone size: -; CDR3 length: 15; V gene: TRBV30; CDR3 DNA: TGTGCCTGGAGTCCTCCAGGCAGGCAGACTGAAAAACTGTTTTTT; CDR3 protein: CAWSPPGRQTEKLFF
D gene: -; J gene: TRBJ2-3; clone size: -; CDR3 length: 15; V gene: TRBV24-1; CDR3 DNA: TGTGCCACCAGTGATCAGGGGTTGAGCACAGATACGCAGTATTTT; CDR3 protein: CATSDQGLSTDTQYF
D gene: -; J gene: TRBJ1-2; clone size: -; CDR3 length: 13; V gene: TRBV3-1/TRBV3-2; CDR3 DNA: TGTGCCAGCAGCCCCACTCTAAACGGTGGCTACACCTTC; CDR3 protein: CASSPTLNGGYTF
D gene: TRBD1; J gene: TRBJ1-2; clone size: -; CDR3 length: 14; V gene: TRBV10-3; CDR3 DNA: TGTGCCATCAGGCCTGGGGGGGACAGGCTTGGCTACACCTTC; CDR3 protein: CAIRPGGDRLGYTF
D gene: -; J gene: TRBJ1-1; clone size: -; CDR3 length: 16; V gene: TRBV7-6; CDR3 DNA: TGTGCCAGCAGCTTAAGCCTGGCAGGGGTGAGGGCTGAAGCTTTCTTT; CDR3 protein: CASSLSLAGVRAEAFF
D gene: TRBD2; J gene: TRBJ2-7; clone size: -; CDR3 length: 15; V gene: TRBV6-5; CDR3 DNA: TGTGCCAGCAGACCCGGGACTAGCGTAACCTACGAGCAGTACTTC; CDR3 protein: CASRPGTSVTYEQYF
D gene: TRBD1; J gene: TRBJ1-3; clone size: once; CDR3 length: 15; V gene: TRBV3-1/TRBV3-2; CDR3 DNA: TGTGCCAGCAGCACCGGACAGGGAATGGGAAACACCATATATTTT; CDR3 protein: CASSTGQGMGNTIYF
D gene: -; J gene: TRBJ1-2; clone size: -; CDR3 length: 13; V gene: TRBV12-3/TRBV12-4; CDR3 DNA: TGTGCCAGCAGTTCACAGGTTTCCGACGGCTACACCTTC; CDR3 protein: CASSSQVSDGYTF
D gene: -; J gene: TRBJ2-2; clone size: -; CDR3 length: 16; V gene: TRBV7-2; CDR3 DNA: TGTGCCAGCAGCGGTAGAGGGGCGGGACGCACCGGGGAGCTGTTTTTT; CDR3 protein: CASSGRGAGRTGELFF
D gene: -; J gene: TRBJ1-5; clone size: few; CDR3 length: 16; V gene: TRBV18; CDR3 DNA: TGTGCCAGCTCACCGCAGCCAGGGGACAGCAATCAGCCCCAGCATTTT; CDR3 protein: CASSPQPGDSNQPQHF
D gene: TRBD1; J gene: TRBJ1-1; clone size: -; CDR3 length: 13; V gene: TRBV27; CDR3 DNA: TGTGCCAGCAGCGCGACAGGGTACACTGAAGCTTTCTTT; CDR3 protein: CASSATGYTEAFF
D gene: -; J gene: TRBJ1-1; clone size: -; CDR3 length: 14; V gene: TRBV5-3; CDR3 DNA: TGTGCCAGAAGCTCCTGGACAGAGAACACTGAAGCTTTCTTT; CDR3 protein: CARSSWTENTEAFF
D gene: TRBD1; J gene: TRBJ1-2; clone size: -; CDR3 length: 17; V gene: TRBV7-3; CDR3 DNA: TGTGCCAGCAGCTTAGGACCGGGACAGGGGGCTAACTATGGCTACACCTTC; CDR3 protein: CASSLGPGQGANYGYTF
D gene: TRBD1; J gene: TRBJ2-7; clone size: -; CDR3 length: 17; V gene: TRBV19; CDR3 DNA: TGTGCCAGTAGCGATCCTCCCTCCGGGACAGGAAGGCACGAGCAGTACTTC; CDR3 protein: CASSDPPSGTGRHEQYF
D gene: -; J gene: TRBJ1-2; clone size: -; CDR3 length: 14; V gene: TRBV30; CDR3 DNA: TGTGCCTGGAGTCCGGACAGCATCGGCTCTGGCTACACCTTC; CDR3 protein: CAWSPDSIGSGYTF
D gene: -; J gene: TRBJ2-2; clone size: -; CDR3 length: 20; V gene: TRBV23-1; CDR3 DNA: TGCGCCAGCAGTCAAACCCCTGGGCAGGGCCAGTCTCCCGATGCTGGGGAGCTGTTTTTT; CDR3 protein: CASSQTPGQGQSPDAGELFF
D gene: TRBD1; J gene: TRBJ1-1; clone size: -; CDR3 length: 16; V gene: TRBV30; CDR3 DNA: TGTGCCTGGAGTCCAAGACAGGGGATTAAGGGCACTGAAGCTTTCTTT; CDR3 protein: CAWSPRQGIKGTEAFF
D gene: TRBD2; J gene: TRBJ2-3; clone size: -; CDR3 length: 16; V gene: TRBV19; CDR3 DNA: TGTGCCAGTAGTGGCGAGCGGGGGGAGCGACTATACGCGCAGTATTTT; CDR3 protein: CASSGERGERLYAQYF
D gene: TRBD2; J gene: TRBJ2-1; clone size: -; CDR3 length: 16; V gene: TRBV7-6; CDR3 DNA: TGTGCCAGCAGCCCGGATCTAGCGGGGACCTACAATGAGCAGTTCTTC; CDR3 protein: CASSPDLAGTYNEQFF
D gene: -; J gene: TRBJ1-2; clone size: -; CDR3 length: 18; V gene: TRBV30; CDR3 DNA: TGTGCCTGGAGTGTAGAGGGGGGGGCCCCCTCTATCCTCTATGGCTACACCTTC; CDR3 protein: CAWSVEGGAPSILYGYTF
D gene: -; J gene: TRBJ2-1; clone size: many; CDR3 length: 13; V gene: TRBV7-9; CDR3 DNA: TGTGCCAGCAGCTTAGTTGGGGCTTCCGAGCAGTTCTTC; CDR3 protein: CASSLVGASEQFF
D gene: TRBD1; J gene: TRBJ1-1; clone size: -; CDR3 length: 14; V gene: TRBV10-3; CDR3 DNA: TGTGCCATCACTCGACAGGGACAAGACACTGAAGCTTTCTTT; CDR3 protein: CAITRQGQDTEAFF
D gene: -; J gene: TRBJ1-5; clone size: -; CDR3 length: 15; V gene: TRBV4-2; CDR3 DNA: TGTGCCAGCAGCCAAGAAAGGGGAGGTAATCAGCCCCAGCATTTT; CDR3 protein: CASSQERGGNQPQHF
D gene: -; J gene: TRBJ2-2; clone size: -; CDR3 length: 15; V gene: TRBV5-1; CDR3 DNA: TGCGCCAGCAGCTTGGTAGTGACGAACACCGGGGAGCTGTTTTTT; CDR3 protein: CASSLVVTNTGELFF
D gene: -; J gene: TRBJ2-7; clone size: -; CDR3 length: 15; V gene: TRBV4-2; CDR3 DNA: TGTGCCAGCAGCCAAGGAGGCTTACGGGGCTACGAGCAGTACTTC; CDR3 protein: CASSQGGLRGYEQYF
D gene: -; J gene: TRBJ1-2; clone size: -; CDR3 length: 14; V gene: TRBV19; CDR3 DNA: TGTGCCAGTAGTCGGGACTCATTAAACTATGGCTACACCTTC; CDR3 protein: CASSRDSLNYGYTF
D gene: TRBD1; J gene: TRBJ1-2; clone size: -; CDR3 length: 13; V gene: TRBV30; CDR3 DNA: TGTGCCTGGAGTATCGGGACAGGGGATGGCTACACCTTC; CDR3 protein: CAWSIGTGDGYTF
D gene: TRBD2; J gene: TRBJ2-1; clone size: -; CDR3 length: 15; V gene: TRBV9; CDR3 DNA: TGTGCCAGCAGCTCCCCGGGGGGGCCTGGCAATGAGCAGTTCTTC; CDR3 protein: CASSSPGGPGNEQFF
D gene: -; J gene: TRBJ2-3; clone size: once; CDR3 length: 15; V gene: TRBV9; CDR3 DNA: TGTGCCAGCAGCGTAGTTGCAGGGGCCACAGATACGCAGTATTTT; CDR3 protein: CASSVVAGATDTQYF
D gene: -; J gene: TRBJ1-1; clone size: -; CDR3 length: 13; V gene: TRBV6-1; CDR3 DNA: TGTGCCAGCAGTGAAGTGACATCCACTGAAGCTTTCTTT; CDR3 protein: CASSEVTSTEAFF
D gene: TRBD1; J gene: TRBJ2-5; clone size: few; CDR3 length: 17; V gene: TRBV5-8; CDR3 DNA: TGTGCCAGCATCCCGGACAGGATTAATCGTATGCAAGAGACCCAGTACTTC; CDR3 protein: CASIPDRINRMQETQYF
D gene: -; J gene: TRBJ1-3; clone size: -; CDR3 length: 16; V gene: TRBV10-1; CDR3 DNA: TGCGCCAGCAGTCTCCGGGAGCCGATCGGCGGAAACACCATATATTTT; CDR3 protein: CASSLREPIGGNTIYF
D gene: TRBD2; J gene: TRBJ2-5; clone size: -; CDR3 length: 14; V gene: TRBV13; CDR3 DNA: TGTGCCAGCAGCTCCCCCGGGGAGGGGGAGACCCAGTACTTC; CDR3 protein: CASSSPGEGETQYF
D gene: -; J gene: TRBJ2-5; clone size: -; CDR3 length: 13; V gene: TRBV7-8; CDR3 DNA: TGTGCCAGCAGCTCGACAGGCCAAGAGACCCAGTACTTC; CDR3 protein: CASSSTGQETQYF
D gene: -; J gene: TRBJ2-2; clone size: once; CDR3 length: 15; V gene: TRBV5-1; CDR3 DNA: TGCGCCAGCAGCTTAGGACTTGATAACACCGGGGAGCTGTTTTTT; CDR3 protein: CASSLGLDNTGELFF
D gene: -; J gene: TRBJ2-4; clone size: -; CDR3 length: 13; V gene: TRBV7-8; CDR3 DNA: TGTGCCAGCAGCTTTGGGGGGAAAAACATTCAGTACTTC; CDR3 protein: CASSFGGKNIQYF
D gene: TRBD1; J gene: TRBJ1-6; clone size: few; CDR3 length: 15; V gene: TRBV3-1/TRBV3-2; CDR3 DNA: TGTGCCAGCAGCCAAGCCAGGGGGAACAATTCACCCCTCCACTTT; CDR3 protein: CASSQARGNNSPLHF
D gene: -; J gene: TRBJ1-2; clone size: -; CDR3 length: 13; V gene: TRBV14; CDR3 DNA: TGTGCCAGCAGCCAAGGACAGGTTTATGGCTACACCTTC; CDR3 protein: CASSQGQVYGYTF
D gene: TRBD1; J gene: TRBJ1-1; clone size: -; CDR3 length: 15; V gene: TRBV3-1/TRBV3-2; CDR3 DNA: TGTGCCAGCAGCCAGATGGACAGGGGTTTCTCTGAAGCTTTCTTT; CDR3 protein: CASSQMDRGFSEAFF
D gene: TRBD1; J gene: TRBJ1-1; clone size: -; CDR3 length: 16; V gene: TRBV27; CDR3 DNA: TGTGCCAGCAGTTTAGGCTGGACAGGAATGAACACTGAAGCTTTCTTT; CDR3 protein: CASSLGWTGMNTEAFF
D gene: TRBD1; J gene: TRBJ1-2; clone size: -; CDR3 length: 15; V gene: TRBV6-1; CDR3 DNA: TGTGCCAGCAGTGAAGCGCAGGGGGCCTCGCTCGGCTACACCTTC; CDR3 protein: CASSEAQGASLGYTF
D gene: TRBD1; J gene: TRBJ1-3; clone size: -; CDR3 length: 18; V gene: TRBV7-6; CDR3 DNA: TGTGCCAGCAGCTTAAAGAGGGGGACAGGTCCCTCTGGAAACACCATATATTTT; CDR3 protein: CASSLKRGTGPSGNTIYF
D gene: -; J gene: TRBJ1-3; clone size: -; CDR3 length: 13; V gene: TRBV12-3/TRBV12-4; CDR3 DNA: TGTGCCAGCAGTTCAAATACAGGGAACACCATATATTTT; CDR3 protein: CASSSNTGNTIYF
D gene: -; J gene: TRBJ1-3; clone size: -; CDR3 length: 13; V gene: TRBV6-5; CDR3 DNA: TGTGCCAGTACGTCGGAGGCCTGGGGCACCATATATTTT; CDR3 protein: CASTSEAWGTIYF
D gene: -; J gene: TRBJ2-2; clone size: -; CDR3 length: 17; V gene: TRBV10-3; CDR3 DNA: TGTGCCATCCCCCGAGGGACTGAGGCAGCGAACACCGGGGAGCTGTTTTTT; CDR3 protein: CAIPRGTEAANTGELFF
D gene: -; J gene: TRBJ2-7; clone size: -; CDR3 length: 15; V gene: TRBV7-2; CDR3 DNA: TGTGCCAGCAGCTTATACGGGCAGGGCCCCTACGAGCAGTACTTC; CDR3 protein: CASSLYGQGPYEQYF
D gene: -; J gene: TRBJ1-3; clone size: -; CDR3 length: 16; V gene: TRBV18; CDR3 DNA: TGTGCCAGCTCACCGCTGGAAGACAGACTTGGAAACACCATATATTTT; CDR3 protein: CASSPLEDRLGNTIYF
D gene: -; J gene: TRBJ1-3; clone size: -; CDR3 length: 15; V gene: TRBV13; CDR3 DNA: TGTGCCAGCAGCTTAGCAGGGGCCTCTGGAAACACCATATATTTT; CDR3 protein: CASSLAGASGNTIYF
D gene: -; J gene: TRBJ1-3; clone size: -; CDR3 length: 14; V gene: TRBV25-1; CDR3 DNA: TGTGCCAGCACTCAGGGATCCTCTGGAAACACCATATATTTT; CDR3 protein: CASTQGSSGNTIYF
D gene: TRBD1; J gene: TRBJ1-5; clone size: -; CDR3 length: 15; V gene: TRBV7-2; CDR3 DNA: TGTGCCAGCAGCCTGGGACAGGGGCCGAATCAGCCCCAGCATTTT; CDR3 protein: CASSLGQGPNQPQHF
D gene: TRBD1; J gene: TRBJ2-7; clone size: -; CDR3 length: 15; V gene: TRBV6-2/TRBV6-3; CDR3 DNA: TGTGCCAGCAGTTACCCGGGACAGGGGGCCTACGAGCAGTACTTC; CDR3 protein: CASSYPGQGAYEQYF
D gene: TRBD2; J gene: TRBJ2-3; clone size: -; CDR3 length: 17; V gene: TRBV27; CDR3 DNA: TGTGCCAGCAGTTTCGCCCTGGGGCGGGGGGGCACAGATACGCAGTATTTT; CDR3 protein: CASSFALGRGGTDTQYF
D gene: TRBD2; J gene: TRBJ2-1; clone size: -; CDR3 length: 18; V gene: TRBV5-6; CDR3 DNA: TGTGCCAGCATCTCCGGACTAGCGGGGGCCACGCTTTACAATGAGCAGTTCTTC; CDR3 protein: CASISGLAGATLYNEQFF